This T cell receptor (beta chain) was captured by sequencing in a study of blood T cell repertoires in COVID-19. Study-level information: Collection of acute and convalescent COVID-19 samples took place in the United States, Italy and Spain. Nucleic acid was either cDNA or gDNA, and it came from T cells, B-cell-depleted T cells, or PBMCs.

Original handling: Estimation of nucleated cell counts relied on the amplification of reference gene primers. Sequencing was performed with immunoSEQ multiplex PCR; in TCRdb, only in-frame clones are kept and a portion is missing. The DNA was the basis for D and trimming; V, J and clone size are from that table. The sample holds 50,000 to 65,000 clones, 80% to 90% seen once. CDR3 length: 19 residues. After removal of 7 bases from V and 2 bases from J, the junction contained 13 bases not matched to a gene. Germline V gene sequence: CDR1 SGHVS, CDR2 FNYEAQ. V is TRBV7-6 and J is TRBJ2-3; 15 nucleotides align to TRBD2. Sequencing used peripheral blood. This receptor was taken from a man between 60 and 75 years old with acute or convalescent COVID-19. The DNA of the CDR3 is TGTGCCAGCACCGTTGGGACTAGCGGGGGGTCCAGACCCACAGATACGCAGTATTTT. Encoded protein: CASTVGTSGGSRPTDTQYF.